These 31 T cell receptor beta chains originate from one sample sequenced in a study of T cells expressing NK-cell markers (dated by TCRdb to 2019 to 2021). Library method: 5' RACE. Sequenced on an Illumina HiSeq 2000. TCRdb reprocessed the reads and assigns one entry to each CDR3 protein sequence, leaving out DNA. This sample's listing comprises a few hundred thousand distinct CDR3 sequences. The ten largest make up approximately 0.41% of the sample. Sequenced material: blood T cells: a sorted CD56 or NKG2C T cell subset, CD4+ or CD8+ T cells, or bulk PBMC T cells (not recorded which). These receptors were taken from a man younger than 35 in good health. Donor details come from another sample of the same person, matched by shared clones.

V gene TRBV9 combines with J gene TRBJ2-3; TCRdb returns TRBD1, unconfirmable since there is no DNA. CDR3 length: 16 residues. Germline lookup yields CDR1 SGDLS and CDR2 YYNGEE. The CDR3: CASSVEGGRYTDTQYF.

The chain employs TRBV25-1 and TRBJ1-4. CDR3 length: 12 residues. The germline gives CDR1 MGHDK, CDR2 SYGVNS. The CDR3 loop reads CASSEGVGKLFF. The entire variable domain, with the rest obtained from reference TRBV25-1 and TRBJ1-4, is as follows: EADIYQTPRYLVIGTGKKITLECSQTMGHDKMYWYQQDPGMELHLIHYSYGVNSTEKGDLSSESTVSRIRTEHFPLTLESARPSHTSQYLCASSEGVGKLFFGSGTQLSVL.

The chain couples TRBV5-8 to TRBJ2-6; the D call of TRBD2 rests on TCRdb alone, since no DNA is present to check it. This CDR3 comprises 17 residues. Per the germline V gene, CDR1 is SGHTS and CDR2 is YDEGEE. The CDR3: CASSLFAGGAGANVLTF.

The rearrangement joins TRBV6-2 or TRBV6-3 to TRBJ2-3; TCRdb's assignment of TRBD2 cannot be checked, as there is no DNA. CDR3 length: 15 residues. Germline assignment: CDR1 MNHEY and CDR2 SVGEGT. CDR3 residues: CASGRASGNTDTQYF.

The chain uses TRBV18 and TRBJ2-1. The germline V gene has CDR1 KGHSH and CDR2 LQKENI. The CDR3 spans 16 residues. CDR3 sequence reads: CASSPLTKLFYNEQFF.

The chain joins TRBV7-8 to TRBJ1-1. The germline V gene has CDR1 SGHVS and CDR2 FQNEAQ. The CDR3 sequence is 14 residues long. The CDR3 protein is CASSLALIPTEAFF.

The V and J genes are TRBV23-1 and TRBJ2-1; the TCRdb call, TRBD1, lacks DNA for checking. TRBV23-1 is designated an ORF whose function remains uncertain. CDR3 length equals 14 residues. CDR3: CASSQSTGGFEQFF.

V and J are TRBV5-1 and TRBJ2-1; TCRdb calls TRBD2, which cannot be checked without DNA. CDR3 length: 16 amino acids. Germline CDR1 and CDR2: SGHRS and YFSETQ. The CDR3 is CASSLGRGRFINEQFF.

The chain is built from TRBV2 and TRBJ2-1; TCRdb calls TRBD2, which cannot be checked without DNA. The CDR3 loop spans 15 amino acids. Germline V gene data show CDR1 as SNHLY and CDR2 as FYNNEI. CDR3 sequence reads: CASTPGRAPPNEQFF. The whole variable domain, remainder taken from reference TRBV2 and TRBJ2-1, is EPEVTQTPSHQVTQMGQEVILRCVPISNHLYFYWYRQILGQKVEFLVSFYNNEISEKSEIFDDQFSVERPDGSNFTLKIRSTKLEDSAMYFCASTPGRAPPNEQFFGPGTRLTVL.

The V call is TRBV23-1, the J call TRBJ2-5; the TCRdb D gene call, TRBD2, has no DNA to confirm it. TRBV23-1 is an ORF, and what it does is uncertain. The CDR3 sequence is 14 residues long. The CDR3 sequence: CASSRPPVRETQYF.

This chain joins TRBV3-1 and TRBJ2-5; TCRdb reports TRBD2, a call that lacks DNA to check it against. The germline CDR1 and CDR2 sequences are LGHDT and YNNKEL (reference sequence). This CDR3 region has 15 residues. The CDR3 protein is CASSQPLAGGETQYF.

The V gene is TRBV11-2, the J gene TRBJ2-1; TCRdb indicates TRBD1, and absent DNA this call remains unverified. Per the germline V gene, CDR1 is SGHAT and CDR2 is FQNNGV. This CDR3 spans 17 amino acids. The CDR3 region is CASSSFPTGRDYNEQFF.

The chain uses TRBV7-2 and TRBJ2-1; TCRdb's assignment of TRBD2 cannot be checked, as there is no DNA. The CDR3 totals 13 residues. Per germline, CDR1 SGHTA and CDR2 FQGNSA. CDR3 loop: CASSSRAGNQQFF. Complete variable domain (other parts from reference TRBV7-2 and TRBJ2-1): GAGVSQSPSNKVTEKGKDVELRCDPISGHTALYWYRQSLGQGLEFLIYFQGNSAPDKSGLPSDRFSAERTGGSVSTLTIQRTQQEDSAVYLCASSSRAGNQQFFGPGTRLTVL.

The gene calls are TRBV20-1 and TRBJ2-5; TCRdb selects TRBD2, and the lack of DNA leaves this call unchecked. Germline CDR1 DFQATT, CDR2 SNEGSKA (reference sequence). The length of the CDR3 is 18 residues. CDR3 residues: CSASPFLASGPQPRAQYF.

CDR3 residues: CSASIGSSVADTQYF. The chain has TRBV20-1 and TRBJ2-3; TCRdb proposes TRBD2, but this gene call is untestable without DNA. The CDR3 is 15 amino acids. Looked up from germline, CDR1 is DFQATT and CDR2 is SNEGSKA (reference sequence).

V gene TRBV7-8 combines with J gene TRBJ2-3; the D call from TCRdb, TRBD2, cannot be confirmed without DNA. Germline V gene sequence: CDR1 SGHVS, CDR2 FQNEAQ. This CDR3 has 14 amino acids. The CDR3 is CASSLMESGITQYF.

The chain carries TRBV10-3 and TRBJ1-6. The CDR3 sequence is 15 residues long. Germline CDR1 and CDR2: ENHRY and SYGVKD. The CDR3 reads CAIRLTELGSSPLHF.

The chain couples TRBV15 to TRBJ1-4; absent DNA, TCRdb's TRBD1 call cannot be checked. This CDR3 spans 13 amino acids. Germline V gene data show CDR1 as LNHNV and CDR2 as YYDKDF (reference sequence). The CDR3 region is CATSGTGGEKLFF.

The rearrangement uses TRBV6-2 or TRBV6-3 and TRBJ2-3; TCRdb's D call, TRBD1, is unchecked because there is no DNA. The CDR3 sequence is 15 residues long. CDR1 and CDR2 from the germline V gene are MNHEY and SVGEGT. The CDR3 loop reads CASSYPDRGADTQYF.

The chain employs TRBV5-5 and TRBJ2-5. The V gene's germline CDR1 is SGHKS and CDR2 YYEKEE (reference sequence). The CDR3 has 15 residues. Here the CDR3 reads CASSNGPIPQETQYF.

This sequence joins TRBV4-1 and TRBJ2-1; TCRdb names TRBD1, which stays unverified in the absence of DNA. The CDR3 extends over 14 amino acids. Per germline, CDR1 MGHRA and CDR2 YSYEKL. CDR3 residues: CASAGPPFIFEQFF.

The CDR3 region is CASSPRGMNEKLFF. The chain joins TRBV7-6 to TRBJ1-4. The CDR3 extends over 14 amino acids. Germline V gene sequence: CDR1 SGHVS, CDR2 FNYEAQ.

This chain connects TRBV6-1 to TRBJ2-7. Germline V gene sequence: CDR1 MNHNS, CDR2 SASEGT. This CDR3 is 15 amino acids long. The CDR3 spells CASRDVRGRTYEQYF.

The chain joins TRBV6-5 to TRBJ2-1; there is no DNA to check the TCRdb D call of TRBD2. The CDR3 is 17 residues long. Germline CDR1 is MNHEY and CDR2 is SVGAGI. The CDR3 loop is CASSSRVGGRASNEQFF.

The chain is built from TRBV6-1 and TRBJ2-1; there is no DNA to check the TCRdb D call of TRBD1. Germline CDR1 is MNHNS and CDR2 is SASEGT. The CDR3 is 15 amino acids. The CDR3 sequence: CASSPWGEYYNEQFF.

V is TRBV18 and J is TRBJ2-3; TCRdb selects TRBD1, and the lack of DNA leaves this call unchecked. This CDR3 region has 16 residues. Germline loops: CDR1 KGHSH, CDR2 LQKENI. The CDR3 is CASSHLPKGSTDTQYF.

The V and J genes are TRBV20-1 and TRBJ1-2; the D gene TCRdb calls, TRBD1, cannot be checked with no DNA. CDR1 is DFQATT and CDR2 is SNEGSKA in the germline V gene (reference sequence). There are 15 residues in the CDR3. CDR3 in amino acids: CSARETGTANYGYTF.

The V and J genes are TRBV7-2 and TRBJ2-1; TCRdb's D call of TRBD1 is untestable without DNA. The CDR3 has 15 amino acids. Germline CDR1 SGHTA, CDR2 FQGNSA. The CDR3 spells CASSRDRGRGNEQFF.

V is TRBV6-5 and J is TRBJ2-3. This CDR3 has 15 amino acids. The germline V gene encodes CDR1 MNHEY and CDR2 SVGAGI. The chain's CDR3 is CASSYPGSGTDTQYF.

Here the CDR3 reads CATNTVKGQISGANVLTF. This chain links TRBV15 with TRBJ2-6; TCRdb reports TRBD1, a call that lacks DNA to check it against. Germline CDR1 is LNHNV and CDR2 is YYDKDF (reference sequence). The CDR3 sequence is 18 residues long.

The chain couples TRBV7-9 to TRBJ2-5; no DNA is available, so the TRBD1 call from TCRdb remains unchecked. The CDR3 is made up of 15 amino acids. Germline CDR1 and CDR2: SEHNR and FQNEAQ (reference sequence). The CDR3 spells CASSTKTGGEETQYF.